The rows below give T cell receptor beta chains drawn from one sample of a study of blood T cells in healthy people across ages. One entry per CDR3 protein, called by TCRdb with MiXCR from the 5' RACE reads. Of 750,000 to 950,000 distinct CDR3 sequences listed, approximately 32% are singletons. This sample also appeared in a second study, on T cells of mothers and their children.

What was sequenced was blood. The receptors shown here come from a woman between 40 and 50 years old in good health. Each CDR3 is given with its conserved first and last residue. Fields, in order: V gene, clone size, D gene, J gene, CDR3 protein, CDR3 DNA. D genes are given only for firm matches. Only part of the rows carry a size: once, few, many, or a class if the clone is expanded.

TRBV5-5	few	NA	TRBJ2-5	CASNLIGGLDQETQYF	TGTGCCAGCAATCTCATAGGGGGGCTAGACCAAGAGACCCAGTACTTC
TRBV27	NA	TRBD1	TRBJ2-7	CASSLSRDRHYEQYF	TGTGCCAGCAGTTTAAGTCGGGACAGACACTACGAGCAGTACTTC
TRBV6-5	NA	TRBD1	TRBJ2-1	CASRVTGGSYNEQFF	TGTGCCAGCAGGGTAACAGGGGGCTCCTACAATGAGCAGTTCTTC
TRBV12-3/TRBV12-4	few	TRBD1	TRBJ1-1	CASSLVWDRGPEAFF	TGTGCCAGCAGTTTAGTTTGGGACAGGGGGCCTGAAGCTTTCTTT
TRBV15	NA	TRBD2	TRBJ2-1	CATSRDGVIRSGGADEQFF	TGTGCCACCAGCAGAGATGGTGTGATTCGTAGCGGGGGGGCCGATGAGCAGTTCTTC
TRBV4-3	NA	TRBD1	TRBJ2-2	CASSPDRGSTGELFF	TGCGCCAGCAGCCCGGACAGGGGGAGCACCGGGGAGCTGTTTTTT
TRBV7-9	NA	TRBD2	TRBJ2-3	CASSSTSADESRAQYF	TGTGCCAGCAGCTCAACTAGCGCCGACGAATCCCGCGCGCAGTATTTT
TRBV7-9	many	NA	TRBJ2-5	CASSLRDGETQYF	TGTGCCAGCAGCTTACGAGACGGGGAGACCCAGTACTTC
TRBV4-1	many	TRBD2	TRBJ2-5	CASSQASHLRGGFQETQYF	TGCGCCAGCAGCCAAGCCTCGCATCTGCGGGGGGGGTTCCAAGAGACCCAGTACTTC
TRBV12-3/TRBV12-4	NA	TRBD2	TRBJ2-7	CASTLGLGVYEQYF	TGTGCCAGCACCTTGGGACTAGGGGTGTACGAGCAGTACTTC
TRBV6-6	NA	TRBD2	TRBJ2-3	CASRPGGADTQYF	TGTGCCAGCCGCCCGGGGGGGGCAGATACGCAGTATTTT
TRBV10-2	NA	TRBD2	TRBJ2-2	CASNLAGNTGELFF	TGCGCCAGCAACTTAGCGGGGAACACCGGGGAGCTGTTTTTT
TRBV12-3/TRBV12-4	NA	NA	TRBJ2-7	CASSEDISGNEQYF	TGTGCCAGCAGTGAAGACATTTCGGGCAATGAGCAGTACTTC
TRBV4-1	many	NA	TRBJ2-7	CASSQEKWPHEQYF	TGCGCCAGCAGCCAAGAAAAGTGGCCCCACGAGCAGTACTTC
TRBV7-9	many	NA	TRBJ2-5	CASSARVRGTQYF	TGTGCCAGCAGTGCTAGAGTACGTGGGACCCAGTACTTC
TRBV4-3	NA	TRBD1	TRBJ2-1	CTSSHETGYNEQFF	TGCACCAGTAGCCATGAGACAGGGTACAATGAGCAGTTCTTC
TRBV20-1	few	NA	TRBJ1-5	CSARDPLHSNQPQHF	TGCAGTGCTAGAGACCCCCTCCATAGCAATCAGCCCCAGCATTTT
TRBV6-5	few	NA	TRBJ1-2	CASAPAPTFYGYTF	TGTGCCAGCGCCCCGGCCCCAACCTTCTATGGCTACACCTTC
TRBV6-2/TRBV6-3	many	NA	TRBJ1-2	CASNYGPFYGYTF	TGTGCCAGCAACTACGGGCCGTTCTATGGCTACACCTTC
TRBV13	NA	TRBD1	TRBJ1-4	CASSRSRDRDGDEKLFF	TGTGCCAGCAGCCGATCCAGAGACAGGGACGGTGATGAAAAACTGTTTTTT
TRBV6-1	few	NA	TRBJ2-3	CASSDRPRGTDTQYF	TGTGCCAGCAGTGACAGGCCCCGGGGTACAGATACGCAGTATTTT
TRBV27	few	TRBD2	TRBJ2-1	CASGTSGLAGGANEQFF	TGTGCCAGCGGAACCTCGGGTCTAGCGGGGGGTGCCAATGAGCAGTTCTTC
TRBV20-1	many	TRBD1	TRBJ2-7	CSAGETGGPYEQYF	TGCAGTGCTGGGGAGACAGGGGGCCCCTACGAGCAGTACTTC